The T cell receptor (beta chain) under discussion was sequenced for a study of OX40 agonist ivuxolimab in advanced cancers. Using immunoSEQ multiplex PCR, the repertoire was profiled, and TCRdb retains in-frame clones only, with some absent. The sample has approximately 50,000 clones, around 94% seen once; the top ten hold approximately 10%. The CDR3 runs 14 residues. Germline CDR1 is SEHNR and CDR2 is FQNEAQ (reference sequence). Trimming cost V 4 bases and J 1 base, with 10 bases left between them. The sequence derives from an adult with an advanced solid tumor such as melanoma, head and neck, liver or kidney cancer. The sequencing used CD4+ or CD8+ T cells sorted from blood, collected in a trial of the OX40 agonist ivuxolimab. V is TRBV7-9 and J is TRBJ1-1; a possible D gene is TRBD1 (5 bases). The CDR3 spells CASSSRTPNTEAFF. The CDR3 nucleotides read TGTGCCAGCAGCTCGCGGACACCGAACACTGAAGCTTTCTTT.